A single T cell receptor (beta chain) is shown here with its context. As handled by the study authors: Reference gene primer amplification gave estimated nucleated cell counts. Sequenced by immunoSEQ multiplex PCR; TCRdb stores in-frame clones only, minus some. V and J calls plus clone size are reproduced from that table; the DNA served to infer D and trimming. The sample yields a few hundred thousand clones, roughly 85% seen once. The V gene's germline CDR1 is MNHEY and CDR2 SVGAGI. After removal of 8 bases from V and 6 bases from J, the junction contained 4 bases not matched to a gene. CDR3 length equals 12 residues. The data originate from a study of blood T cell repertoires in COVID-19. Study overall: Samples came from the United States, Italy and Spain, spanning acute and convalescent COVID-19. Sources were T cells, B-cell-depleted T cells, or PBMCs; the material itself was cDNA or gDNA.

The chain combines TRBV6-5 with TRBJ2-1; 7 bases fit TRBD2. The sample comprised peripheral blood. The clonotype originates from a woman aged 18-35 years with acute or convalescent COVID-19. CDR3 sequence reads: CASGLVGNEQFF. The CDR3 DNA reads as TGTGCCAGCGGACTAGTCGGCAATGAGCAGTTCTTC.